In its sample, the clone carrying this T cell receptor (beta chain) was seen once. Its antigen is unknown. It was with 60 Vbeta and 13 Jbeta primers that the PCR ran. Data came from immunoSEQ multiplex PCR; TCRdb stores just in-frame clones and leaves some out. The sample lists 150,000 to 200,000 clones; around four fifths were seen once. These data are taken from a study of cytomegalovirus exposure and HLA in healthy donors. Study background: Assignment to the Caucasian-associated ancestry cluster applied to approximately 79% of the approximately 380 genotyped donors.

Study results and limitations: Reportedly, HLA-A and HLA-B alleles of most subjects were accurately predicted from TCR beta. Some TCR beta chains (more than 150 of them) were listed as cytomegalovirus-associated. The authors confirmed in vitro that three CMV-associated chains were specific for CMV antigens.

CDR1 and CDR2 from the germline V gene are MGHRA and YSYEKL. With 4 bases clipped from V and 6 bases from J, the junction kept 9 bases outside the gene matches. The CDR3 consists of 16 residues. The sequence was collected from a man aged 45-65 years in good health and CMV-seropositive. The V call is TRBV4-1, the J call TRBJ2-2; TRBD2 aligns across 9 bases. The sequencing input was PBMCs. The CDR3 spells CASSRTGTSRPGELFF. The CDR3 DNA reads as TGCGCCAGCAGCCGAACCGGGACTAGCAGGCCCGGGGAGCTGTTTTTT.